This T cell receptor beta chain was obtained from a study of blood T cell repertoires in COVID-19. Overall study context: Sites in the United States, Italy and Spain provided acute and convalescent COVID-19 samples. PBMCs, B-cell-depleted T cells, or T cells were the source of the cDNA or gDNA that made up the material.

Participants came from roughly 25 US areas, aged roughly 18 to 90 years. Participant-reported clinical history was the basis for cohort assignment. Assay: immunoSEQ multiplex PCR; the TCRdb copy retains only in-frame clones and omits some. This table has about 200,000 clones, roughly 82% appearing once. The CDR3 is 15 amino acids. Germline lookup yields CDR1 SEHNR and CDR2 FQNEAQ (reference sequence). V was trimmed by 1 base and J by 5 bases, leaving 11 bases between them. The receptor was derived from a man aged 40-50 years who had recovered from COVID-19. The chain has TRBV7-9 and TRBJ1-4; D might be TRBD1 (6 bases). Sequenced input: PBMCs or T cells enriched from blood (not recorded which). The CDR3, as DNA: TGTGCCAGCAGCTTAGATCAGGGGCTGAATGAAAAACTGTTTTTT. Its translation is CASSLDQGLNEKLFF.